One sample yielded the 26 T cell receptor beta chains listed below, sequenced in a study of blood T cell repertoires in COVID-19. TCRdb's table, derived via immunoSEQ multiplex PCR, lists solely in-frame clones and lacks some. The sample lists 250,000 to 350,000 clones; almost 90% were seen once. Sequenced input: peripheral blood. The source is a woman under 40 with COVID-19, enrolled during active disease.

The V gene is TRBV12-3 or TRBV12-4, the J gene TRBJ2-2, with D possibly TRBD2 on 5 matching bases. Trimming removed 8 bases from V and 4 bases from J, with 11 bases in between. CDR3 length equals 13 residues. The CDR3 region is CASLTRGTGELFF. The CDR3 DNA sequence: TGTGCCAGCTTGACCCGGGGCACCGGGGAGCTGTTTTTT.

The chain is built from TRBV5-1 and TRBJ1-2; 7 positions agree with TRBD1. V lost 4 bases to trimming and J lost 2 bases; unmatched junction nucleotides: 8. The germline V gene encodes CDR1 SGHRS and CDR2 YFSETQ. The CDR3 is 15 amino acids. The CDR3 sequence: CASSPPGQPNYGYTF. DNA for the CDR3: TGCGCCAGCAGCCCGCCGGGACAGCCGAACTATGGCTACACCTTC.

This clone was seen a single time. The chain has TRBV28 and TRBJ1-5, with 8 positions matching TRBD1. J was trimmed by 2 bases and V by 3 bases; bases with no gene match: 3. Germline CDR1 and CDR2: MDHEN and SYDVKM. CDR3 length equals 15 residues. The CDR3 sequence is CASSFTGGGNQPQHF. CDR3 DNA sequence: TGTGCCAGCAGTTTTACAGGGGGTGGCAATCAGCCCCAGCATTTT.

The V and J genes are TRBV3-1 (or the pseudogene TRBV3-2) and TRBJ1-5; possible D gene TRBD1, 5 bases. CDR1 is LGHDT and CDR2 is YNNKEL in the germline V gene (reference sequence). CDR3 size: 16 residues. The V end lost 3 bases, the J end lost 0 bases, and 12 bases lay between the germline ends. CDR3 sequence reads: CASSHGKGNSNQPQHF. Here the CDR3 DNA reads TGTGCCAGCAGCCATGGTAAGGGGAATAGCAATCAGCCCCAGCATTTT.

In this sample, this clone turned up once. This chain links TRBV6-1 with TRBJ1-4; D call uncertain. Trimming took 0 bases from V and 0 from J, leaving 8 bases between them. The germline gives CDR1 MNHNS, CDR2 SASEGT. This CDR3 spans 16 amino acids. The CDR3 DNA follows: TGTGCCAGCAGTGAAGCAGCGGGGTCAACTAATGAAAAACTGTTTTTT. It yields the protein CASSEAAGSTNEKLFF.

DNA of the CDR3: TGTGCCAGTAGTAACAGACAGGGTGGGACTAGCGGGGCTAACACCGGGGAGCTGTTTTTT. Encoded protein: CASSNRQGGTSGANTGELFF. V and J are TRBV19 and TRBJ2-2; 13 bases line up with TRBD2. CDR1 and CDR2 (germline): LNHDA, SQIVND (reference sequence). The V segment lost 4 bases and the J segment 2 bases; nucleotides outside the gene matches: 13. The CDR3 has 20 amino acids.

This rearrangement joins TRBV12-3 or TRBV12-4 to TRBJ1-2; 9 bases agree with TRBD1. The CDR3 has 13 amino acids. Trimming cost V 3 bases and J 8 bases; bases outside gene matches: 4. CDR3 sequence reads: CASSLGQGVGYTF. DNA for the CDR3: TGTGCCAGCAGTTTGGGACAGGGTGTAGGCTACACCTTC.

The V gene is TRBV27, the J gene TRBJ2-3; possible D gene TRBD2, 5 bases. CDR1 and CDR2 from the germline V gene are MNHEY and SMNVEV (reference sequence). Trimming took 5 bases from V and 5 from J, leaving 14 bases between them. The CDR3 extends over 14 amino acids. CDR3 bases: TGTGCCAGCAGTAAGTGGGAGATGGGAGATACGCAGTATTTT. Translated, it gives CASSKWEMGDTQYF.

The chain recombines TRBV5-1 with TRBJ1-4; 7 nucleotides line up with TRBD1. Germline lookup yields CDR1 SGHRS and CDR2 YFSETQ. V was pared by 0 bases and J by 7 bases, with 6 bases of the junction left unmatched. The CDR3 length is 15 residues. DNA for the CDR3: TGCGCCAGCAGCTTGGGAGACAGGGCAAGTGAAAAACTGTTTTTT. Residues: CASSLGDRASEKLFF.

V is TRBV11-2 and J is TRBJ1-3; TRBD1 aligns across 8 bases. The CDR3 is made up of 16 amino acids. Germline V gene sequence: CDR1 SGHAT, CDR2 FQNNGV. The V gene end was trimmed by 2 bases and the J gene end by 6 bases; junction bases not matched to a gene: 9. Here the CDR3 DNA reads TGTGCCAGCAGCTTATCGGTTTCAGGGGGCACAAACACCATATATTTT. It translates to CASSLSVSGGTNTIYF.

This rearrangement joins TRBV28 to TRBJ1-2; D remains ambiguous. CDR1 is MDHEN, CDR2 SYDVKM, per germline. V shed 5 bases and J shed 6 bases, with 16 bases lying between them. The CDR3 consists of 14 residues. CDR3 DNA sequence: TGTGCCAGCAGTCCCGGGATCCGAGGGAATGGCTACACCTTC. As protein: CASSPGIRGNGYTF.

The rearrangement uses TRBV19 and TRBJ1-5; 9 bases are a match to TRBD1. This CDR3 region has 14 residues. Per the germline V gene, CDR1 is LNHDA and CDR2 is SQIVND (reference sequence). J gave up 3 bases and V 6 bases, and 3 bases lay outside the gene matches. DNA of the CDR3: TGTGCCAGTAGCTGGACAGGGGCCAATCAGCCCCAGCATTTT. It encodes CASSWTGANQPQHF.

The chain employs TRBV19 and TRBJ1-3; the D is unclear. CDR1 and CDR2 from the germline V gene are LNHDA and SQIVND (reference sequence). V lost 3 bases to trimming and J lost 0 bases, with 6 bases between them. The CDR3 runs 14 residues. CDR3 loop: CASSIDISGNTIYF. Here the CDR3 DNA reads TGTGCCAGTAGTATCGACATCTCTGGAAACACCATATATTTT. Full variable domain (remainder filled in from reference TRBV19 and TRBJ1-3): DGGITQSPKYLFRKEGQNVTLSCEQNLNHDAMYWYRQDPGQGLRLIYYSQIVNDFQKGDIAEGYSVSREKKESFPLTVTSAQKNPTAFYLCASSIDISGNTIYFGEGSWLTVV.

The chain combines TRBV29-1 with TRBJ1-4; D not certain. From germline, CDR1 is SQVTM and CDR2 ANQGSEA. The CDR3 covers 13 residues. Trimming shortened V by 4 bases and J by 5 bases, and 11 bases separated the two germline ends. The CDR3 sequence: CSVGWARNEKLFF. CDR3 DNA sequence: TGCAGCGTTGGTTGGGCAAGAAATGAAAAACTGTTTTTT.

The gene calls are TRBV3-1 (or the pseudogene TRBV3-2) and TRBJ2-2, with a weak D call TRBD2 (6 bases). CDR3 length equals 16 residues. Per the germline V gene, CDR1 is LGHDT and CDR2 is YNNKEL (reference sequence). With 1 base removed from V and 8 bases from J, the gap between germline ends came to 17 bases. CDR3 nucleotide sequence: TGTGCCAGCAGCCAAGCGGGGGACCCTCGGAGAGGGGAGCTGTTTTTT. Its translation: CASSQAGDPRRGELFF.

This chain links TRBV6-1 with TRBJ1-5; a weak D match, TRBD1 (6 bases). In germline, CDR1 is MNHNS, CDR2 SASEGT. V was shortened by 4 bases and J by 0 bases, with 13 bases between the two germline ends. CDR3 length: 16 residues. CDR3 protein: CASSAPGRGSNQPQHF. The CDR3 nucleotides are TGTGCCAGCAGTGCCCCAGGCAGGGGTAGCAATCAGCCCCAGCATTTT.

This chain connects TRBV5-4 to TRBJ1-4, with TRBD1 matching over 9 bases. The CDR3 loop spans 14 amino acids. J was trimmed by 5 bases and V by 7 bases; bases with no gene match: 6. Germline CDR1 reads SGHNT; CDR2 reads YYREEE (reference sequence). As DNA, the CDR3 is TGTGCCAGCGGTCTGGGGACAGGGAATGAAAAACTGTTTTTT. It codes for CASGLGTGNEKLFF. Filled out from reference TRBV5-4 and TRBJ1-4, the complete variable domain reads ETGVTQSPTHLIKTRGQQVTLRCSSQSGHNTVSWYQQALGQGPQFIFQYYREEENGRGNFPPRFSGLQFPNYSSELNVNALELDDSALYLCASGLGTGNEKLFFGSGTQLSVL.

The CDR3 nucleotides are TGCGCCAGCAGCTTGGCACAGGGGGCTGACTCCTACAATGAGCAGTTCTTC. This codes for CASSLAQGADSYNEQFF. The V gene is TRBV5-1, the J gene TRBJ2-1; 9 nucleotides agree with TRBD1. With V trimmed by 0 bases and J by 0 bases, 4 bases remained unmatched. There are 17 residues in the CDR3. The germline V gene encodes CDR1 SGHRS and CDR2 YFSETQ.

The chain recombines TRBV6-1 with TRBJ1-4, with D possibly TRBD1 on 5 matching bases. V lost 8 bases and J lost 3, with 10 bases in between. The CDR3 totals 13 residues. Germline assignment: CDR1 MNHNS and CDR2 SASEGT. CDR3 DNA sequence: TGTGCCAGCCGCAGGGACTCTAATGAAAAACTGTTTTTT. Protein product: CASRRDSNEKLFF.

V gene TRBV7-2 combines with J gene TRBJ2-5, with D possibly TRBD2 on 6 matching bases. CDR1 SGHTA and CDR2 FQGNSA come from the germline V gene. This CDR3 region has 13 residues. Trimming stripped 3 bases from V and 12 bases from J, with 17 bases between. The CDR3 here is CASSLVGAGREYF. The CDR3 DNA sequence: TGTGCCAGCAGCTTGGTAGGGGCGGGAAGGGAGTACTTC. Looking up the rest from reference TRBV7-2 and TRBJ2-5 gives the full variable domain: GAGVSQSPSNKVTEKGKDVELRCDPISGHTALYWYRQSLGQGLEFLIYFQGNSAPDKSGLPSDRFSAERTGGSVSTLTIQRTQQEDSAVYLCASSLVGAGREYFGPGTRLLVL.

The V gene is TRBV7-9, the J gene TRBJ2-1; a possible D gene is TRBD1 (6 bases). Trimming shortened V by 5 bases and J by 0 bases, and 11 bases separated the two germline ends. The CDR3 covers 15 residues. The V gene's germline CDR1 is SEHNR and CDR2 FQNEAQ (reference sequence). CDR3 sequence: CASSVRDNSYNEQFF. The CDR3 nucleotides are TGTGCCAGCAGCGTTCGGGACAACTCCTACAATGAGCAGTTCTTC. Together with reference TRBV7-9 and TRBJ2-1, the CDR3 gives the full variable domain: DTGVSQNPRHKITKRGQNVTFRCDPISEHNRLYWYRQTLGQGPEFLTYFQNEAQLEKSRLLSDRFSAERPKGSFSTLEIQRTEQGDSAMYLCASSVRDNSYNEQFFGPGTRLTVL.

The chain uses TRBV5-6 and TRBJ2-7; 13 nucleotides match TRBD2. Per germline, CDR1 SGHDT and CDR2 YYEEEE. This CDR3 contains 15 residues. J lost 1 base, V lost 4 bases, and 2 bases had no gene match. This CDR3 reads CASSKTSGRSYEQYF. Here the CDR3 DNA reads TGTGCCAGCAGCAAGACTAGCGGGAGGTCCTACGAGCAGTACTTC.

V is TRBV2 and J is TRBJ2-1, with 11 bases that match TRBD2. This CDR3 has 16 amino acids. The J segment lost 1 base and the V segment lost 8 bases, leaving 7 bases of the junction unmatched. The germline gives CDR1 SNHLY, CDR2 FYNNEI. Here the CDR3 reads CASGRLAGPSYNEQFF. The CDR3 DNA reads as TGTGCCAGCGGGAGACTAGCGGGGCCATCCTACAATGAGCAGTTCTTC.

The rearrangement joins TRBV6-5 to TRBJ1-5; D perhaps matches TRBD1 (6 bases). The CDR3 runs 15 residues. Germline lookup yields CDR1 MNHEY and CDR2 SVGAGI. The V and J ends lost 6 bases and 6 bases respectively, with 18 bases between them. The CDR3 loop is CASRPTAGAGQPQHF. For the CDR3, the DNA is TGTGCCAGCAGACCGACAGCGGGGGCGGGTCAGCCCCAGCATTTT.

This sequence joins TRBV7-9 and TRBJ1-1, with D maybe TRBD1 (5 bases). Between the trimmed V and J ends, which lost 1 base and 6 bases, there was a span of 12 bases. CDR1 is SEHNR and CDR2 is FQNEAQ in the germline V gene (reference sequence). The CDR3 runs to 14 residues. The CDR3 is CASSLVQGNAEAFF. CDR3 DNA sequence: TGTGCCAGCAGCTTAGTTCAGGGAAACGCTGAAGCTTTCTTT. Drawing the rest from reference TRBV7-9 and TRBJ1-1, the complete variable domain is DTGVSQNPRHKITKRGQNVTFRCDPISEHNRLYWYRQTLGQGPEFLTYFQNEAQLEKSRLLSDRFSAERPKGSFSTLEIQRTEQGDSAMYLCASSLVQGNAEAFFGQGTRLTVV.

This clone was seen only once. The rearrangement links TRBV15 to TRBJ1-6, with 7 bases fitting TRBD1. J was trimmed by 8 bases and V by 0 bases; bases with no gene match: 10. This CDR3 is 17 amino acids long. Germline V gene sequence: CDR1 LNHNV, CDR2 YYDKDF (reference sequence). CDR3 loop: CATSREAKTGVDSPLHF. The CDR3 DNA is TGTGCCACCAGCAGAGAGGCAAAAACAGGGGTGGATTCACCCCTCCACTTT.